These 14 T cell receptor beta chains were all obtained from the same sample, sequenced in a study of CD8+ T cells in alopecia areata. Sequencing relied on a cDNA template that was reverse transcribed from extracted RNA. The table came from immunoSEQ multiplex PCR; TCRdb's copy has only in-frame clones and leaves some out. Of 150,000 or so clones in the sample, 40% to 60% were seen once. Sequences were derived from CD8+ T cells sorted from blood, sampled at week 0. The receptors come from a human donor with alopecia areata.

This clone was seen a few times. This chain connects TRBV7-6 to TRBJ2-1, with 7 bases that match TRBD2. Germline V CDR1 and CDR2: SGHVS, FNYEAQ. With V trimmed by 0 bases and J by 6 bases, 8 bases remained unmatched. The CDR3 is 16 residues long. The CDR3 coding sequence is TGTGCCAGCAGCTTAGCGTCACGGGGAGGGGTCAATGAGCAGTTCTTC. Its protein is CASSLASRGGVNEQFF.

This sequence joins TRBV7-8 and TRBJ1-4; weak D call: TRBD1 (5 bases). The germline CDR1 and CDR2 sequences are SGHVS and FQNEAQ. The CDR3 is made up of 15 amino acids. Trimming removed 5 bases at V and 6 bases at J, with 16 bases between. The CDR3 coding sequence is TGTGCCAGCAGCGTAACCCCGCAGGGCGATGAAAAACTGTTTTTT. This gives the protein CASSVTPQGDEKLFF.

This chain uses TRBV14 with TRBJ2-3, with 7 bases lining up with TRBD1. The CDR3 runs 18 residues. CDR1 is SGHDN, CDR2 FVKESK, per germline. V shed 3 bases and J 1 base; nucleotides not matched to a gene: 13. In nucleotides, the CDR3 is TGTGCCAGCAGCCAGTGGCCCTTAGGACAGGACCGCACAGATACGCAGTATTTT. Encoded protein: CASSQWPLGQDRTDTQYF.

The chain recombines TRBV6-6 with TRBJ1-4, with D possibly TRBD1 on 6 matching bases. The germline V gene encodes CDR1 MNHNY and CDR2 SVGAGI (reference sequence). Trimming took off 7 bases at V and 7 bases at J, with 16 bases between the two ends. The CDR3 runs to 14 residues. The CDR3 region is CASTGGALGEKLFF. The CDR3 DNA reads as TGTGCCAGCACTGGGGGGGCACTGGGTGAAAAACTGTTTTTT.

The chain uses TRBV19 and TRBJ1-1; no definite D call. CDR1 is LNHDA, CDR2 SQIVND, per germline (reference sequence). The V end was cut by 7 bases, the J end by 2 bases, with 20 bases between. This CDR3 is built from 16 residues. CDR3 sequence (DNA): TGTGCCAGTACCGCCGACGAGGGCGGGAGAAACACTGAAGCTTTCTTT. Translating it yields CASTADEGGRNTEAFF.

A few counts support this clone. The CDR3: CATSRDGETNTEAFF. DNA of the CDR3: TGTGCCACCAGCAGAGATGGGGAGACGAACACTGAAGCTTTCTTT. The chain couples TRBV15 to TRBJ1-1; D gene unclear. Germline V gene lookup returns CDR1 LNHNV and CDR2 YYDKDF (reference sequence). The V end was cut by 0 bases, the J end by 1 base, with 9 bases between. The length of the CDR3 is 15 residues.

This CDR3 is CSVPRTGSRYGYTF. The CDR3 DNA sequence: TGCAGCGTCCCCCGAACAGGGAGCCGCTATGGCTACACCTTC. V usage is TRBV29-1 and J usage is TRBJ1-2, with TRBD1 as a possible D gene (6 bases). The V and J ends lost 6 bases and 4 bases respectively, with 18 bases between them. Germline V gene data show CDR1 as SQVTM and CDR2 as ANQGSEA. The CDR3 consists of 14 residues.

The chain is built from TRBV4-3 and TRBJ1-6; 7 positions match TRBD1. Trimming at V came to 0 bases and at J to 11 bases, leaving 10 bases not matched to a gene. In germline, CDR1 is LGHNA, CDR2 YSLEER. This CDR3 has 16 amino acids. CDR3 region: CASSQDPGDRLAPLHF. CDR3 in DNA: TGCGCCAGCAGCCAAGACCCGGGGGACAGACTTGCACCCCTCCACTTT.

The J gene is TRBJ2-2, the V gene TRBV29-1, with D perhaps TRBD2 (5 bases). The CDR3 sequence is 15 residues long. The germline gives CDR1 SQVTM, CDR2 ANQGSEA. Deletions cut 4 bases from V and 1 base from J, with 13 bases between. The CDR3 region is CSVVVAGENTGELFF. As DNA, the CDR3 is TGCAGCGTTGTAGTCGCGGGCGAGAACACCGGGGAGCTGTTTTTT.

J is TRBJ1-2 and V is TRBV7-9; tentatively, D is TRBD1 (5 bases). This CDR3 is 17 amino acids long. Trimming cost V 1 base and J 1 base, with 16 bases left between them. Germline V gene lookup returns CDR1 SEHNR and CDR2 FQNEAQ (reference sequence). The CDR3 coding sequence is TGTGCCAGCAGCTTAGTTGGGACGTTTGCCAGTAACTATGGCTACACCTTC. Translation: CASSLVGTFASNYGYTF.

V gene TRBV9 combines with J gene TRBJ1-1; TRBD1 might be the D (5 bases). This CDR3 spans 15 amino acids. CDR1 and CDR2 (germline): SGDLS, YYNGEE. Trimming shortened V by 0 bases and J by 2 bases, and 11 bases separated the two germline ends. The CDR3 sequence: CASSVEARDNTEAFF. DNA for the CDR3: TGTGCCAGCAGCGTAGAAGCCAGGGACAACACTGAAGCTTTCTTT. The complete variable domain, with remaining parts taken from reference TRBV9 and TRBJ1-1, reads DSGVTQTPKHLITATGQRVTLRCSPRSGDLSVYWYQQSLDQGLQFLIQYYNGEERAKGNILERFSAQQFPDLHSELNLSSLELGDSALYFCASSVEARDNTEAFFGQGTRLTVV.

V is TRBV2 and J is TRBJ2-5; D possibly corresponds to TRBD1 (6 bases). The V end lost 2 bases, the J end lost 0 bases, and 10 bases lay between the germline ends. The CDR3 has 15 residues. Looked up from germline, CDR1 is SNHLY and CDR2 is FYNNEI. CDR3 loop: CASSESQGYQETQYF. CDR3 coding DNA: TGTGCCAGCAGTGAATCTCAGGGGTACCAAGAGACCCAGTACTTC. The whole variable domain, remainder taken from reference TRBV2 and TRBJ2-5, is EPEVTQTPSHQVTQMGQEVILRCVPISNHLYFYWYRQILGQKVEFLVSFYNNEISEKSEIFDDQFSVERPDGSNFTLKIRSTKLEDSAMYFCASSESQGYQETQYFGPGTRLLVL.

This clone showed up just once. The chain combines TRBV29-1 with TRBJ2-3, with no clear D. CDR1 is SQVTM and CDR2 is ANQGSEA in the germline V gene. V lost 1 base and J lost 4, with 9 bases in between. The CDR3 sequence is 13 residues long. CDR3 sequence: CSVEGGMADTQYF. The CDR3 DNA reads TGCAGCGTTGAAGGGGGAATGGCAGATACGCAGTATTTT.

The genes are TRBV7-2 and TRBJ2-7, with D perhaps TRBD2 (5 bases). Germline values: CDR1 SGHTA, CDR2 FQGNSA. Trimming pared 1 base from V and 0 bases from J, leaving 10 bases between. This CDR3 region has 15 residues. The CDR3 nucleotides are TGTGCCAGCAGCTTAGAGGCGGGTAGCTCCTACGAGCAGTACTTC. Protein: CASSLEAGSSYEQYF.